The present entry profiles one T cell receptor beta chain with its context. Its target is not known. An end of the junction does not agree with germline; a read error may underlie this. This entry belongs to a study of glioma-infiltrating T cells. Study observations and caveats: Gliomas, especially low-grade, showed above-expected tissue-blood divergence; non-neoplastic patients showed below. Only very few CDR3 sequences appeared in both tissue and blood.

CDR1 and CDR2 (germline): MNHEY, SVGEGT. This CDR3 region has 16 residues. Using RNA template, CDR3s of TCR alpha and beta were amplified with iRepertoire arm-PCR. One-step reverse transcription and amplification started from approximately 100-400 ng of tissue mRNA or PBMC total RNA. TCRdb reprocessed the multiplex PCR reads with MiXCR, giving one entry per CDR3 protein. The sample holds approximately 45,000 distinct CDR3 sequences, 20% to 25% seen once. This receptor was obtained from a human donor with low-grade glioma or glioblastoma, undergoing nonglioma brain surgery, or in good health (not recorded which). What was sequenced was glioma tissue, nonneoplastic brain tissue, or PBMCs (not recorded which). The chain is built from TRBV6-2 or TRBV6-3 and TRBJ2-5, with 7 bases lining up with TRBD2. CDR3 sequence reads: CSRSHPVTSSPATQSF. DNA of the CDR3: TGTTCCCGCAGCCATCCCGTGACTAGCTCCCCCGCGACCCAGTCCTTC.